This T cell receptor beta chain is from a study of early T cells in non-severe SARS-CoV-2 infection. Study overall: Sequenced bulk RNA came from whole blood that was unsorted, and chains were unpaired.

This clonotype occurred a few times. V was cut by 0 bases and J by 0 bases, with 9 bases left in between. CDR1 and CDR2 from the germline V gene are LGHNA and YSLEER. There are 15 residues in the CDR3. Unique molecular identifiers were attached to individual cDNA molecules. Via MiXCR, TCRdb re-called the 5' RACE reads, giving one row per CDR3 protein. The table lists 54,000 or so distinct CDR3 sequences, around an eighth of them singletons. The clonotype originates from an adult who was a healthcare worker with PCR-confirmed SARS-CoV-2 infection or an uninfected control (not recorded which). Source material: whole blood. The chain is built from TRBV4-3 and TRBJ2-7; a weak D match, TRBD2 (5 bases). In nucleotides, the CDR3 is TGCGCCAGCAGCCAAGATTTACGGGGCTCCTACGAGCAGTACTTC. It translates to CASSQDLRGSYEQYF.